The clone carrying this T cell receptor beta chain was counted at least ten times. Its antigen is currently unknown. These data belong to a study of Graves' ophthalmopathy and Graves' hyperthyroidism. Findings of the study overall: In blood appeared most of the expanded thyroid clonotypes whose frequency exceeded 0.001.

Ophthalmopathy donors were characterized by moderate-to-severe activity, CAS of at least 3, NOSPECS of at least 4, and duration under 3 months. Exclusion criteria comprised other autoimmune diseases, uncontrolled infections, pregnancy or lactation in patients. The evidence that diagnosis relied on was clinical symptoms, serum thyroxine, TRAb, thyroid ultrasound and orbital computed tomography. TCR beta CDR3 regions were amplified from RNA transcripts. First-round RT-PCR employed HTBI primers, with a second-round multiplex PCR after it. TCRdb re-called the multiplex PCR reads with MiXCR, one entry per CDR3 protein. Among approximately 460,000 distinct CDR3 sequences listed, 13% to 15% were seen once. Germline values: CDR1 DFQATT, CDR2 SNEGSKA (reference sequence). The V gene lost 5 bases and the J gene lost 0 bases, with 14 bases spanning the gap. The CDR3 covers 14 residues.

This sequence originates from a woman aged 25 to 39 with Graves' ophthalmopathy. The source material was blood. The chain uses TRBV20-1 and TRBJ2-7; either TRBD1 or TRBD2 may fit D (5 bases each). The CDR3, as DNA: TGCAGTGCTCAACCGGGACGGAGCTCCTACGAGCAGTACTTC. Protein product: CSAQPGRSSYEQYF.